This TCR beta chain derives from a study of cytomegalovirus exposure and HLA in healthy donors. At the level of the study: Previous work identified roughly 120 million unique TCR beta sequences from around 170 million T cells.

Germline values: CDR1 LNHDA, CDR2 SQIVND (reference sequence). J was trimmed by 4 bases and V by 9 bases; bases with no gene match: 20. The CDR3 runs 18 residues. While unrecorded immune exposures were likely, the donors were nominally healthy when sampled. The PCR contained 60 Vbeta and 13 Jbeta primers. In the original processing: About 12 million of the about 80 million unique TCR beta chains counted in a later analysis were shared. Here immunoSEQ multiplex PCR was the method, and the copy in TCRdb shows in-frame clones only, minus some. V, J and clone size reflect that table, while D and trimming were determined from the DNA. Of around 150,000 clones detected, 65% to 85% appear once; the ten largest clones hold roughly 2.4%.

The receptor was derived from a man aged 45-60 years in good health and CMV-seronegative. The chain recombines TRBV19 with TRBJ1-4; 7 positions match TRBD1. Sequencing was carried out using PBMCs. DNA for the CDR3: TGTGCCAGCAGCCCCGGAGGGGGCCCTGGCAGTGGTAATGAAAAACTGTTTTTT. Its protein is CASSPGGGPGSGNEKLFF.